This TCR beta chain was obtained from a study of T cells in Graves' hyperthyroidism and ophthalmopathy. About the research overall: Peripheral blood was obtained at initial diagnosis, preceding any treatment.

Findings and caveats of the study: Most thyroid clonotypes that were expanded above 0.001 also turned up in blood.

Losses at the gene ends were 0 bases for V and 8 bases for J; bases not matched to a gene: 9. From germline, CDR1 is MDHEN and CDR2 SYDVKM. CDR3 length: 16 amino acids. The source material, RNA transcripts, was used to amplify TCR beta CDR3 regions. A set of HTBI primers served as the primers for a first-round RT-PCR of the TCR CDR3. TCRdb itself ran the multiplex PCR reads through MiXCR, one entry per CDR3 protein. The sample has approximately 610,000 distinct CDR3 sequences, about 15% seen once. The sample holds many counts of this clonotype. What it binds is not known. Sequenced input: blood. The receptor was derived from a middle-aged woman with Graves' ophthalmopathy. The chain carries TRBV28 and TRBJ1-2; 10 bases line up with TRBD1. DNA of the CDR3: TGTGCCAGCAGTTTATGGGGAACGGGACAGGGGAGCGGCTACACCTTC. This encodes CASSLWGTGQGSGYTF.